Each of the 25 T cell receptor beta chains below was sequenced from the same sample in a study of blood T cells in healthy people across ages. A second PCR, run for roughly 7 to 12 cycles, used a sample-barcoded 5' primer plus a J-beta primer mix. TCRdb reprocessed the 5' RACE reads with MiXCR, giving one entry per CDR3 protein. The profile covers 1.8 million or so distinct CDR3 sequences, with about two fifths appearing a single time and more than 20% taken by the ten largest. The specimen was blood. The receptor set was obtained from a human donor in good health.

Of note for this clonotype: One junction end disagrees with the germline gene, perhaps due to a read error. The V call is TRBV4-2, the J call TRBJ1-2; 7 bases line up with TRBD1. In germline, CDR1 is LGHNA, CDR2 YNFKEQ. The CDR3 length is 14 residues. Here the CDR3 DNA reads TGTGTCAGCAGACCGACAGGGTGGAACTATGGCTACACCTTC. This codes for CVSRPTGWNYGYTF.

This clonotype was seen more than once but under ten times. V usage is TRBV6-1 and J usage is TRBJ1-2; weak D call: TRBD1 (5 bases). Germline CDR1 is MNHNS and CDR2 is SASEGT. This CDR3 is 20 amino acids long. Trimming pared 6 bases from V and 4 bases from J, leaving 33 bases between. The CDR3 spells CASSRRLNRDSGWALYGYTF. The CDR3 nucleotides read TGTGCCAGCAGCCGACGGCTAAACCGGGACTCTGGTTGGGCTCTCTATGGCTACACCTTC.

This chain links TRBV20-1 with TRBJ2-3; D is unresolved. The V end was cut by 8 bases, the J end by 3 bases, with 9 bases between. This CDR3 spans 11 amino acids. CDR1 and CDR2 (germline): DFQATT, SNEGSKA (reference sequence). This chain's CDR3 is CSRLVTDTQYF. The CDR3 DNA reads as TGCAGTAGACTTGTTACAGATACGCAGTATTTT.

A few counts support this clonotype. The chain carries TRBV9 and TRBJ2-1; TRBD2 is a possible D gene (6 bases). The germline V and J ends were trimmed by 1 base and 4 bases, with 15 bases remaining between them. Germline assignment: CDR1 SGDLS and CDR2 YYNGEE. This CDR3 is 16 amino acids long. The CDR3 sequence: CASSVRVAGLYNEQFF. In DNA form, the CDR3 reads TGTGCCAGCAGCGTACGCGTGGCGGGGTTGTACAATGAGCAGTTCTTC. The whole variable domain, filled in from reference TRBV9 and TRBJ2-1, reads DSGVTQTPKHLITATGQRVTLRCSPRSGDLSVYWYQQSLDQGLQFLIQYYNGEERAKGNILERFSAQQFPDLHSELNLSSLELGDSALYFCASSVRVAGLYNEQFFGPGTRLTVL.

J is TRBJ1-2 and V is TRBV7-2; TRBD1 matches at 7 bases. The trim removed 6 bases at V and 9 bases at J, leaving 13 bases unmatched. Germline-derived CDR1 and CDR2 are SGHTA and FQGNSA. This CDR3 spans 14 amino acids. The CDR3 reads CASRSKGGSKSYTF. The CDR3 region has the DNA TGTGCCAGCAGGTCGAAAGGGGGCAGTAAAAGCTACACCTTC.

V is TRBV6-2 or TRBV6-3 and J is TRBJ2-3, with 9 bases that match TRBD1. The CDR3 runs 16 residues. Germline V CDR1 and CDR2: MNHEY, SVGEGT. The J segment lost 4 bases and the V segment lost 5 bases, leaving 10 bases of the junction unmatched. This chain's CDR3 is CASSESTGGFSDTQYF. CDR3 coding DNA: TGTGCCAGCAGTGAATCGACAGGGGGATTTTCAGATACGCAGTATTTT.

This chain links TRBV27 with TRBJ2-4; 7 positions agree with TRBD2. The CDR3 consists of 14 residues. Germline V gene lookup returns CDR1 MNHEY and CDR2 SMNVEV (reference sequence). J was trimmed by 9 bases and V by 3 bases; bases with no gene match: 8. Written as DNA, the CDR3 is TGTGCCAGCAGTTTCGGACTAGGTTCGGGCATTCAGTACTTC. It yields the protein CASSFGLGSGIQYF.

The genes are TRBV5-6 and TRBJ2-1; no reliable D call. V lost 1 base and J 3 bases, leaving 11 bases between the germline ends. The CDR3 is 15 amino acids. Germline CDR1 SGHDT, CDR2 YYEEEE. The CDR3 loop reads CASSLFSVYYNEQFF. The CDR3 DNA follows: TGTGCCAGCAGCTTGTTTTCTGTGTACTACAATGAGCAGTTCTTC.

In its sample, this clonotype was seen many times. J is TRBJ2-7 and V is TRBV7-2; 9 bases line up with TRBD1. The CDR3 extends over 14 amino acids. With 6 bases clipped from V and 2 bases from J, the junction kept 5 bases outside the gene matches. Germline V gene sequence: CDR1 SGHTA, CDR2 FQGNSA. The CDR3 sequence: CASSSGTGPYEQYF. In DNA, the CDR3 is TGTGCCAGCAGTTCCGGGACAGGGCCCTACGAGCAGTACTTC.

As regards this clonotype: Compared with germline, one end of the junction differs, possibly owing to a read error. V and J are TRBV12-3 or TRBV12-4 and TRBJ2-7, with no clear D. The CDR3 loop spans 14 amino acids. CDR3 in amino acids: CASSPRASSYGQYF. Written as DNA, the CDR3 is TGTGCCAGCAGTCCCCGGGCAAGCTCCTACGGGCAGTACTTC.

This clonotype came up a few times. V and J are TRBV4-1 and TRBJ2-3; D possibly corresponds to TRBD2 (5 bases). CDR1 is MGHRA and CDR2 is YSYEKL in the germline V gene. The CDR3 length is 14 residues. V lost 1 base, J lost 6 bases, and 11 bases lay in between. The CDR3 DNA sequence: TGCGCCAGCAGCCAAGTCAGGTTAGCGGATACGCAGTATTTT. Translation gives CASSQVRLADTQYF.

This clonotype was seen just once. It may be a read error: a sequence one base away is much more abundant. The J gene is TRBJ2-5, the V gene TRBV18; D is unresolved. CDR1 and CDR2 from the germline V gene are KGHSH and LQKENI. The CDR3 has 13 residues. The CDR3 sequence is CTSSPLGGETQYF. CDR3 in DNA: TGTACCAGCTCACCACTGGGTGGGGAGACCCAGTACTTC. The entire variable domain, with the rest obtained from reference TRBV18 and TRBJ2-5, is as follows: NAGVMQNPRHLVRRRGQEARLRCSPMKGHSHVYWYRQLPEEGLKFMVYLQKENIIDESGMPKERFSAEFPKEGPSILRIQQVVRGDSAAYFCTSSPLGGETQYFGPGTRLLVL.

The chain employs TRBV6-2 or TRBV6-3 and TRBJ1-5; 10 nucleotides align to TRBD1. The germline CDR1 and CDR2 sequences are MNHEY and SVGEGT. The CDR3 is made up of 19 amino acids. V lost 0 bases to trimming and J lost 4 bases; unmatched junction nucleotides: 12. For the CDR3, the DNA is TGTGCCAGCAGTTACTCGAGGCAGACAGGGGGCACGAGGAATCAGCCCCAGCATTTT. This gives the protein CASSYSRQTGGTRNQPQHF.

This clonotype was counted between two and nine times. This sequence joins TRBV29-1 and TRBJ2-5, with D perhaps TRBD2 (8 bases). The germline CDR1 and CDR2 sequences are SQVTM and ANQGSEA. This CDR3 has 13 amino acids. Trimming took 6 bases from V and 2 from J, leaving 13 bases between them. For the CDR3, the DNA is TGCAGCGTCGGGAGGGGACAGCAAGAGACCCAGTACTTC. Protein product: CSVGRGQQETQYF.

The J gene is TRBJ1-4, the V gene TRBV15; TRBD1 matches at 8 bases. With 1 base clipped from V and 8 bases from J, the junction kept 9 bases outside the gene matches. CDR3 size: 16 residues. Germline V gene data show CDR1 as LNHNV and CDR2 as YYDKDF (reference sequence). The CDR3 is CATSRGRGPPMEKLFF. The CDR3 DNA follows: TGTGCCACCAGCAGAGGCAGGGGGCCGCCCATGGAAAAACTGTTTTTT.

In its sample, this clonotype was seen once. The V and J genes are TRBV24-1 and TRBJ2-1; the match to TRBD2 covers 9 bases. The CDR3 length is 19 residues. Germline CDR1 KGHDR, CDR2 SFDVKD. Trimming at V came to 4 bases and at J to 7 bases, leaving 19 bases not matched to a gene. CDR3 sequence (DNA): TGTGCCACCAGTGACCCACGGTGGTCAGCGGGGGGCCATCGTAATGAGCAGTTCTTC. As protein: CATSDPRWSAGGHRNEQFF.

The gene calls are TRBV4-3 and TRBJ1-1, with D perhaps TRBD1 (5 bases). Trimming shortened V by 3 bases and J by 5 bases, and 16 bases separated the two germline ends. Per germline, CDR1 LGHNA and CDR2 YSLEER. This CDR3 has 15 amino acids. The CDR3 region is CASSQAGQVETEAFF. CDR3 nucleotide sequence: TGCGCCAGCAGCCAGGCAGGGCAAGTTGAGACTGAAGCTTTCTTT.

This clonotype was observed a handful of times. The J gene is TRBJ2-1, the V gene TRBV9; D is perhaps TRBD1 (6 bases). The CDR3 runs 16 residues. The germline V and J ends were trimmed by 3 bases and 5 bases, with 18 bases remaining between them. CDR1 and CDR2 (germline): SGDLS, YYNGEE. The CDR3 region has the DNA TGTGCCAGCAGCGCCTCTCTGGGGGCACCCGACAATGAGCAGTTCTTC. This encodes CASSASLGAPDNEQFF.

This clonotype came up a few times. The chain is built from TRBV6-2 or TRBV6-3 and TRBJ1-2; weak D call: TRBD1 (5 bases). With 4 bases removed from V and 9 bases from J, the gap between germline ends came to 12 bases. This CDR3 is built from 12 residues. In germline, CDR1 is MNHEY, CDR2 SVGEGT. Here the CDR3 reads CASSSDRRSYTF. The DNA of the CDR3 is TGTGCCAGCAGTTCCGACAGAAGGAGCTACACCTTC.

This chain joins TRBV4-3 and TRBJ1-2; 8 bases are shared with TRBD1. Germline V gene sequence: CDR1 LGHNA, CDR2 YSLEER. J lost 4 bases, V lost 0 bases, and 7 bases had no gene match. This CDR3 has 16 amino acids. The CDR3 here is CASSQDRDRSSYGYTF. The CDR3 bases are TGCGCCAGCAGCCAAGATAGGGACAGGAGCAGCTATGGCTACACCTTC.

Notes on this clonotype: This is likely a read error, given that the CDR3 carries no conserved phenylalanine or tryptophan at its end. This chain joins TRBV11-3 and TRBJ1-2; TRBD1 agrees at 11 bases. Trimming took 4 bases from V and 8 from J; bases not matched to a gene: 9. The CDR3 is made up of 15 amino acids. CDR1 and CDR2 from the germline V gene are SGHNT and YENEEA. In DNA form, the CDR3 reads TGTGCCAGCAGCTCATCCGGGACAGGGGGACTGGGCTACACCTGC. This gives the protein CASSSSGTGGLGYTC.

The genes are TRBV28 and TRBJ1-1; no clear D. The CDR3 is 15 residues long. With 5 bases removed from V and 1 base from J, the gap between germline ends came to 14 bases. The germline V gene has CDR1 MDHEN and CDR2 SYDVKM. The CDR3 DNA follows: TGTGCCAGCAGTCGCCTAGGACTCCAGAACACTGAAGCTTTCTTT. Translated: CASSRLGLQNTEAFF. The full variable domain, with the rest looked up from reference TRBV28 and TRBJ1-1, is DVKVTQSSRYLVKRTGEKVFLECVQDMDHENMFWYRQDPGLGLRLIYFSYDVKMKEKGDIPEGYSVSREKKERFSLILESASTNQTSMYLCASSRLGLQNTEAFFGQGTRLTVV.

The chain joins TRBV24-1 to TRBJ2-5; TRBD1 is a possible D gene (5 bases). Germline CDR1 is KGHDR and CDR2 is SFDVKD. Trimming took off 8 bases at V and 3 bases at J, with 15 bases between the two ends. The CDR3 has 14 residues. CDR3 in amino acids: CATIFRAEEETQYF. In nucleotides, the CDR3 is TGTGCCACCATTTTCAGGGCTGAGGAAGAGACCCAGTACTTC.

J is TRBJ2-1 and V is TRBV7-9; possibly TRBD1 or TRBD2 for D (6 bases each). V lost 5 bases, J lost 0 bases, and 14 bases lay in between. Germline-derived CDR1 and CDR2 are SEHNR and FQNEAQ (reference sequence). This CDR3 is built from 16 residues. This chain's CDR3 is CASSPQSGASYNEQFF. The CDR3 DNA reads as TGTGCCAGCAGCCCACAATCGGGGGCCTCCTACAATGAGCAGTTCTTC.

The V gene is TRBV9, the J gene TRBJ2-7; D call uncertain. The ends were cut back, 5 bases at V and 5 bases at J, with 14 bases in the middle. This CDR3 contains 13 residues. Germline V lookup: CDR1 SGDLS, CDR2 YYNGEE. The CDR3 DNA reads TGTGCCAGCAGAGGCTCAGGAAGCGACGAGCAGTACTTC. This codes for CASRGSGSDEQYF.